A selection of T cell receptor beta chains follows, all from one sample in a study of OX40 agonist ivuxolimab in advanced cancers. The assay was immunoSEQ multiplex PCR, and TCRdb's table has in-frame clones only and misses some. The sample shows tens of thousands of clones, approximately 84% of them seen only once. The material sequenced was CD4+ or CD8+ T cells sorted from blood, taken in a trial of the OX40 agonist ivuxolimab. The origin of the receptors is an adult with an advanced solid tumor such as melanoma, head and neck, liver or kidney cancer. Each CDR3 is given with its conserved first and last residue. D genes are given only for firm matches. Size values are once, few and many counts, or a class for expanded clones, and some rows have none.

.	TRBJ2-5	.	TRBV7-2	TGTGCCAGCAGCTTAGGAGGGAGGGGGGAGACCCAGTACTTC	CASSLGGRGETQYF
.	TRBJ2-2	TRBD2	TRBV7-7	TGTGCTAGCAGCTTAGCCGGCGGGGGAACCGGGGAGCTGTTTTTT	CASSLAGGGTGELFF
once	TRBJ2-4	.	TRBV9	TGTGCCAGCAGCGTGGGGGCTTCCAAAAACATTCAGTACTTC	CASSVGASKNIQYF
.	TRBJ2-7	.	TRBV6-5	TGTGCCAGCAGTTACTCGACGGTCGGCAGGGTCCACGAGCAGTACTTC	CASSYSTVGRVHEQYF
.	TRBJ2-6	.	TRBV14	TGTGCCAGCAGCCAAGACTTCTCTGGGGCCAACGTCCTGACTTTC	CASSQDFSGANVLTF
.	TRBJ2-6	.	TRBV11-2	TGTGCCAGCAGCGGCGGGGTGCAGGGCTCTTTCTGGGCCAACGTCCTGACTTTC	CASSGGVQGSFWANVLTF
.	TRBJ2-5	TRBD2	TRBV7-8	TGTGCCAGCAGCTTAGCGCTTGGCGGGGGGACGCAAGAGACCCAGTACTTC	CASSLALGGGTQETQYF
.	TRBJ1-5	.	TRBV4-2	TGTGCCAGCAGCCAAGATTCAGGCAATCAGCCCCAGCATTTT	CASSQDSGNQPQHF
.	TRBJ2-4	.	TRBV5-6	TGTGCCAGCAGCTTGGGACTGGGGGCCAAAAACATTCAGTACTTC	CASSLGLGAKNIQYF
.	TRBJ1-5	.	TRBV19	TGTGCCAGTAGTTCGGCAGGGCTAGGCCAGCCCCAGCATTTT	CASSSAGLGQPQHF
.	TRBJ2-1	TRBD2	TRBV6-1	TGTGCCAGCAGTGAAGGCGGAGATAGCGGGGCCTCGGGGAGGCAGTTCTTC	CASSEGGDSGASGRQFF
.	TRBJ2-7	TRBD2	TRBV19	TGTGCCAGTAGGGAACCGCGGGGGACCTCCTACGAGCAGTACTTC	CASREPRGTSYEQYF
.	TRBJ1-2	.	TRBV7-9	TGTGCCAGCAGCTCCCCTCCACAGGGAAGGCGTGGCTACACCTTC	CASSSPPQGRRGYTF
once	TRBJ2-1	.	TRBV15	TGTGCCACCAGCAGAGATCGAACTAGCCGAGACAATGAGCAGTTCTTC	CATSRDRTSRDNEQFF
few	TRBJ2-7	.	TRBV15	TGTGCCACCAGTACAAGGGGTACCTACGAGCAGTACTTC	CATSTRGTYEQYF
.	TRBJ1-2	.	TRBV27	TGTGCCAGCAGTTTTATCACGAGGGGGATGTTGGGTGGCTACACCTTC	CASSFITRGMLGGYTF
.	TRBJ2-7	TRBD2	TRBV7-2	TGTGCCAGCAGCTTAGCACTAGCGGGGAACTACGAGCAGTACTTC	CASSLALAGNYEQYF
.	TRBJ2-2	TRBD2	TRBV5-1	TGCGCCAGCAGCTTGGTCGGACTAGCGGGGGGGCGCGTCACCGGGGAGCTGTTTTTT	CASSLVGLAGGRVTGELFF
.	TRBJ2-3	TRBD2	TRBV4-1	TGCGCCAGCAGCCGAGGACTAGCGGGGGGGTCAGATACGCAGTATTTT	CASSRGLAGGSDTQYF
.	TRBJ2-2	TRBD2	TRBV28	TGTGCCAGCAGTTTATGGGAACTAGCGGGGATCAACACCGGGGAGCTGTTTTTT	CASSLWELAGINTGELFF
.	TRBJ2-5	TRBD1	TRBV7-9	TGTGCCAGCAGCGCGCCGGGACAGATATTCCAAGAGACCCAGTACTTC	CASSAPGQIFQETQYF
.	TRBJ1-1	.	TRBV10-3	TGTGCCATCAGTGCCGGACAGACGATGAACACTGAAGCTTTCTTT	CAISAGQTMNTEAFF
.	TRBJ2-6	.	TRBV6-1	TGTGCCAGCAGTGAAGCAGGGGTCAGCTCTGGGGCCAACGTCCTGACTTTC	CASSEAGVSSGANVLTF
.	TRBJ1-5	.	TRBV28	TGTGCCAGCAGTTTTGCCAACAATCAGCCCCAGCATTTT	CASSFANNQPQHF
.	TRBJ1-1	.	TRBV6-5	TGTGCCAGCAGTTACGCCCTCTGGGGGAACACTGAAGCTTTCTTT	CASSYALWGNTEAFF
.	TRBJ2-1	.	TRBV10-3	TGTGCCATCAGTGAGTCGTTAGGGAACAATGAGCAGTTCTTC	CAISESLGNNEQFF
.	TRBJ2-3	TRBD2	TRBV27	TGTGCCAGCAGCCGACTAGCGGGAGTCTCAGATACGCAGTATTTT	CASSRLAGVSDTQYF
.	TRBJ1-1	.	TRBV6-1	TGTGCCAGCAGTGAAAGGAGTGGACAGAGCATGAACACTGAAGCTTTCTTT	CASSERSGQSMNTEAFF
.	TRBJ2-7	.	TRBV6-6	TGTGCCAGCAGCGACAGAGGTCTCGAGCAGTACTTC	CASSDRGLEQYF
.	TRBJ1-1	.	TRBV9	TGTGCCAGCAGCGTAGATGTAAACACTGAAGCTTTCTTT	CASSVDVNTEAFF
once	TRBJ1-4	.	TRBV29-1	TGCAGCGTGGTTGGGGGTAATGAAAAACTGTTTTTT	CSVVGGNEKLFF